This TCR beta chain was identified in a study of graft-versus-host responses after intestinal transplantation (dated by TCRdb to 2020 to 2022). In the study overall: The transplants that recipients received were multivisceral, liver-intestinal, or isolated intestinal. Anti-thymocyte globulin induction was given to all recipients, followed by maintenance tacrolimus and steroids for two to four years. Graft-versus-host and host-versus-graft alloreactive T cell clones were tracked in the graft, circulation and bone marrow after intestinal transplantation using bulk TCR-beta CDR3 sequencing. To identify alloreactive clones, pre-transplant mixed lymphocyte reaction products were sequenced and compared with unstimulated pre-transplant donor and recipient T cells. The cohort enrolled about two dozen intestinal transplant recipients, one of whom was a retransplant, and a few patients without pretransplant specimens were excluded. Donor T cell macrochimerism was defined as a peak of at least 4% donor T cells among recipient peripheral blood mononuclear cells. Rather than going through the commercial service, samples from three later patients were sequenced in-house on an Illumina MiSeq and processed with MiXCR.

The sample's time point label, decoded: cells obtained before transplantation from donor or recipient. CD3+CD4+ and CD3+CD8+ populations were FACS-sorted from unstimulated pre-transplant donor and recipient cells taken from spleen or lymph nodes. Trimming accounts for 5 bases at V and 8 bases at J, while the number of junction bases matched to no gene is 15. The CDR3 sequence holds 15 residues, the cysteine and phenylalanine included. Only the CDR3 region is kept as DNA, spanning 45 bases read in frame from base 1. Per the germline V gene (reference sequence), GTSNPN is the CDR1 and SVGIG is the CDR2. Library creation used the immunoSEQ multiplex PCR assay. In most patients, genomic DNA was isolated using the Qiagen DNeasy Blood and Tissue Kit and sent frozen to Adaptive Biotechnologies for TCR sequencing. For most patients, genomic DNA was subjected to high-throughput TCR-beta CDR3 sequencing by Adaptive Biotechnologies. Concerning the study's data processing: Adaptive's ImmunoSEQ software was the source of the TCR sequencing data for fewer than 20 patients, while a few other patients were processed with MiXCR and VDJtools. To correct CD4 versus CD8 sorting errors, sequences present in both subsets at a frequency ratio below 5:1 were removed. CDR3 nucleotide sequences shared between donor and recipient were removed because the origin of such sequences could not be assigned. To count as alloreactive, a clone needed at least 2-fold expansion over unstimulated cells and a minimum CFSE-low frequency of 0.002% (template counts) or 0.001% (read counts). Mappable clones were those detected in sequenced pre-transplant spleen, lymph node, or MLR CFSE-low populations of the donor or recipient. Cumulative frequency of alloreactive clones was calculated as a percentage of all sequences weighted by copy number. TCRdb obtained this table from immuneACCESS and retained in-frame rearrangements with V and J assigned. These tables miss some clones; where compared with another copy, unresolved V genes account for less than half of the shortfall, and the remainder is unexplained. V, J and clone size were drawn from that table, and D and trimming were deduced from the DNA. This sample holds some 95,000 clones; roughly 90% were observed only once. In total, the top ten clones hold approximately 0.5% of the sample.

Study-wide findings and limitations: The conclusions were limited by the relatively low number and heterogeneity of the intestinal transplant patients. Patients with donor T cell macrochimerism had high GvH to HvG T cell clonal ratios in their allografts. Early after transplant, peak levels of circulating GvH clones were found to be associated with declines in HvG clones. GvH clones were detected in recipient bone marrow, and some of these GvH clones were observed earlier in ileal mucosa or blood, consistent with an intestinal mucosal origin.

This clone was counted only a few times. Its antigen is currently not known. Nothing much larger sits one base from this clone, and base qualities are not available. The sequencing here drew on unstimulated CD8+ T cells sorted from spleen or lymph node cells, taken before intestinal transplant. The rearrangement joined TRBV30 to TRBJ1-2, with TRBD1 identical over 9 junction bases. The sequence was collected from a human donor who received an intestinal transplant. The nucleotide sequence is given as TGTGCCTGGGCGACAGGGACAGGGATCTATGGAGGCTACACCTTC. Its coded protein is CAWATGTGIYGGYTF.